The rows below give T cell receptor beta chains drawn from one sample of a study of blood T cell repertoires in COVID-19. TCRdb keeps only in-frame clones here, not all; method: immunoSEQ multiplex PCR. The sample has 150,000 to 200,000 clones; 79% are singletons. Sequencing was carried out using peripheral blood. The receptor source for this set is a woman aged 55-70 years with COVID-19, enrolled during active disease. Both conserved end residues are part of each CDR3. A D gene is named only where the DNA matches it firmly. Part of the rows lack a size; the others show once, few, many or a class for expanded clones.

J gene,D gene,CDR3 length,clone size,V gene,CDR3 protein,CDR3 DNA
TRBJ2-5,-,13,few,TRBV27,CASSWRGWETQYF,TGTGCCAGCAGCTGGAGGGGTTGGGAGACCCAGTACTTC
TRBJ1-2,TRBD1,15,many,TRBV5-4,CASSPYRGAVDGYTF,TGTGCCAGCAGCCCCTACAGGGGCGCAGTCGATGGCTACACCTTC
TRBJ1-5,-,15,-,TRBV9,CASSAYGEGNQPQHF,TGTGCCAGCAGCGCCTACGGGGAGGGCAATCAGCCCCAGCATTTT
TRBJ1-3,-,16,-,TRBV28,CASSLGGLISGNTIYF,TGTGCCAGCAGTTTGGGTGGACTGATCTCTGGAAACACCATATATTTT
TRBJ2-2,-,13,-,TRBV29-1,CSVAEGSTGELFF,TGCAGCGTAGCGGAAGGGAGCACCGGGGAGCTGTTTTTT
TRBJ2-2,-,15,-,TRBV2,CASRVGGQNTGELFF,TGTGCCAGCAGGGTGGGCGGGCAGAACACCGGGGAGCTGTTTTTT
TRBJ1-1,-,15,-,TRBV5-6,CASNSGTILNTEAFF,TGTGCCAGCAACTCTGGGACAATTTTGAACACTGAAGCTTTCTTT
TRBJ1-1,-,13,-,TRBV14,CASSPTGLAEAFF,TGTGCCAGCAGCCCCACAGGGCTAGCTGAAGCTTTCTTT
TRBJ1-2,TRBD1,13,few,TRBV19,CASSRGPNYGYTF,TGTGCCAGTAGCAGGGGGCCTAACTATGGCTACACCTTC
TRBJ2-1,TRBD1,13,-,TRBV2,CASSRQGLNEQFF,TGTGCCAGCAGTCGACAGGGTCTCAATGAGCAGTTCTTC
TRBJ2-5,TRBD2,16,once,TRBV5-1,CASSFGLAGLQETQYF,TGCGCCAGCAGCTTCGGACTAGCGGGGTTACAAGAGACCCAGTACTTC
TRBJ1-2,-,12,-,TRBV28,CASSLFGLGYTF,TGTGCCAGCAGTTTGTTTGGACTTGGCTACACCTTC
TRBJ2-3,-,14,-,TRBV27,CASSQGYSTDTQYF,TGTGCCAGCAGCCAGGGATATAGCACAGATACGCAGTATTTT
TRBJ1-2,TRBD1,18,-,TRBV15,CATSRSRDRGSDNYGYTF,TGTGCCACCAGCAGATCCCGGGACAGGGGTTCCGACAACTATGGCTACACCTTC
TRBJ2-2,-,15,few,TRBV5-1,CASSLTDSASGELFF,TGCGCCAGCAGCTTGACGGACAGCGCGTCCGGGGAGCTGTTTTTT
TRBJ2-3,TRBD2,15,-,TRBV5-1,CASRRAGELTDTQYF,TGCGCCAGCAGACGGGCGGGGGAACTCACAGATACGCAGTATTTT
TRBJ2-7,-,12,-,TRBV12-3/TRBV12-4,CASSPNNQVWYF,TGTGCCAGCAGTCCCAACAACCAGGTGTGGTACTTC
TRBJ2-6,-,13,-,TRBV9,CASSPQAANVLTF,TGTGCCAGCAGCCCTCAAGCGGCCAACGTCCTGACTTTC
TRBJ2-7,-,15,-,TRBV5-1,CASSSSGRLAYEQYF,TGCGCCAGCAGCTCCTCAGGGAGACTAGCCTACGAGCAGTACTTC
TRBJ2-1,-,15,-,TRBV19,CASSISPARPNEQFF,TGTGCCAGTAGTATTTCCCCAGCGAGACCCAATGAGCAGTTCTTC
TRBJ1-1,TRBD1,15,-,TRBV7-6,CASSPGTGVNTEAFF,TGTGCCAGCAGCCCCGGGACAGGTGTGAACACTGAAGCTTTCTTT
TRBJ1-5,-,14,-,TRBV28,CASRAGLGNQPQHF,TGTGCCAGCAGGGCAGGGTTGGGCAATCAGCCCCAGCATTTT
TRBJ1-1,TRBD1,16,few,TRBV19,CASSINYRGKNTEAFF,TGTGCCAGTAGTATAAATTACAGGGGAAAGAACACTGAAGCTTTCTTT
TRBJ2-3,-,17,-,TRBV3-1/TRBV3-2,CASSRSPGQSGRYTQYF,TGTGCCAGCAGCCGATCCCCTGGTCAGAGCGGGCGATATACGCAGTATTTT
TRBJ1-5,-,15,-,TRBV2,CASSVAGHSNQPQHF,TGTGCCAGCAGTGTTGCAGGGCATAGCAATCAGCCCCAGCATTTT
TRBJ1-1,-,13,-,TRBV6-5,CASTGQMNTEAFF,TGTGCCAGCACTGGACAGATGAACACTGAAGCTTTCTTT
TRBJ1-2,TRBD1,15,-,TRBV6-6,CASSYEGQGFEGYTF,TGTGCCAGCAGTTACGAGGGACAGGGATTTGAGGGCTACACCTTC
TRBJ1-5,-,15,-,TRBV2,CASRPDRYSNQPQHF,TGTGCCAGCAGGCCAGACAGGTATAGCAATCAGCCCCAGCATTTT
TRBJ2-3,-,14,-,TRBV15,CATSRGSGTDTQYF,TGTGCCACCAGCAGAGGTAGTGGCACAGATACGCAGTATTTT
TRBJ2-2,TRBD2,13,-,TRBV19,CASRTGGTGELFF,TGTGCCAGTAGGACGGGGGGCACCGGGGAGCTGTTTTTT
TRBJ1-5,TRBD1,15,once,TRBV18,CASSPTGDSNQPQHF,TGTGCCAGCTCACCAACAGGGGATAGCAATCAGCCCCAGCATTTT
TRBJ1-2,-,14,once,TRBV6-5,CASSMHRDNYGYTF,TGTGCCAGCAGTATGCACAGGGACAACTATGGCTACACCTTC
TRBJ2-7,TRBD2,14,-,TRBV28,CASNRLAVSYEQYF,TGTGCCAGCAATCGACTAGCGGTCTCCTACGAGCAGTACTTC
TRBJ2-1,-,16,-,TRBV28,CASRVVAEGGSNEQFF,TGTGCCAGCAGGGTTGTAGCGGAGGGTGGGTCCAATGAGCAGTTCTTC
TRBJ2-7,TRBD2,15,-,TRBV5-1,CASSFLSGSTGEQYF,TGCGCCAGCAGCTTTCTTAGCGGGAGTACTGGCGAGCAGTACTTC
TRBJ1-2,-,14,few,TRBV18,CASSPQDRNYGYTF,TGTGCCAGCTCACCACAGGACAGAAACTATGGCTACACCTTC
TRBJ1-2,-,13,-,TRBV6-5,CAGRQGANYGYTF,TGTGCCGGTCGTCAAGGAGCTAACTATGGCTACACCTTC
TRBJ1-1,-,13,-,TRBV18,CASSLHRDTEAFF,TGTGCCAGCTCCCTACACCGGGACACTGAAGCTTTCTTT
TRBJ2-1,-,14,-,TRBV6-6,CASTYGLQGNEQFF,TGTGCCAGCACCTACGGACTTCAGGGGAATGAGCAGTTCTTC
TRBJ2-5,-,18,-,TRBV7-2,CASSFTPYSGGLGKTQYF,TGTGCCAGCAGCTTCACTCCCTACTCGGGCGGGCTAGGAAAGACCCAGTACTTC
TRBJ1-3,-,14,-,TRBV29-1,CSAGQDYSGNTIYF,TGCAGCGCTGGGCAGGACTACTCTGGAAACACCATATATTTT
TRBJ2-7,TRBD1,14,-,TRBV7-2,CASSSRQGDYEQYF,TGTGCCAGCAGCTCCCGACAGGGGGACTACGAGCAGTACTTC
TRBJ1-2,TRBD1,13,few,TRBV5-6,CASSRDRARGYTF,TGTGCCAGCAGCCGAGACAGGGCCCGCGGCTACACCTTC
TRBJ2-5,TRBD2,16,-,TRBV3-1/TRBV3-2,CASSQRGTSGGGAQYF,TGTGCCAGCAGCCAAAGAGGGACTAGCGGGGGCGGGGCCCAGTACTTC
TRBJ1-1,-,15,once,TRBV5-1,CASSSGSSMNTEAFF,TGCGCCAGCAGCTCTGGCTCCAGTATGAACACTGAAGCTTTCTTT
TRBJ1-1,TRBD1,14,once,TRBV5-1,CASSPDRAGPEAFF,TGCGCCAGCAGCCCGGACAGGGCCGGTCCTGAAGCTTTCTTT
TRBJ1-2,-,14,-,TRBV25-1,CASTLSGNNYGYTF,TGTGCCAGCACACTATCCGGGAATAACTATGGCTACACCTTC
TRBJ1-2,TRBD1,13,-,TRBV5-6,CASRLNRGSGYTF,TGTGCCAGCAGACTGAACAGGGGATCTGGCTACACCTTC